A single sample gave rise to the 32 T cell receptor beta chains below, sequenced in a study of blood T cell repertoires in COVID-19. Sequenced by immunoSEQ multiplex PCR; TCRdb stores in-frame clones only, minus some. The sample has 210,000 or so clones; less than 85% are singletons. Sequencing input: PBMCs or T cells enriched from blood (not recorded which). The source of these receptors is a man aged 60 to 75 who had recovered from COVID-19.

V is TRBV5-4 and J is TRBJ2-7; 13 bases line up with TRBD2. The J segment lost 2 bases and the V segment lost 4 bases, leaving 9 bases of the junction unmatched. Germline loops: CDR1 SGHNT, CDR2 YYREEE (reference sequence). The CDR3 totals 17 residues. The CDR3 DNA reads TGTGCCAGCAGCCCTACAACGACTAGCGGGGGGACCTACGAGCAGTACTTC. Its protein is CASSPTTTSGGTYEQYF. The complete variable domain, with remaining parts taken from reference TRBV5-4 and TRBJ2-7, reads ETGVTQSPTHLIKTRGQQVTLRCSSQSGHNTVSWYQQALGQGPQFIFQYYREEENGRGNFPPRFSGLQFPNYSSELNVNALELDDSALYLCASSPTTTSGGTYEQYFGPGTRLTVT.

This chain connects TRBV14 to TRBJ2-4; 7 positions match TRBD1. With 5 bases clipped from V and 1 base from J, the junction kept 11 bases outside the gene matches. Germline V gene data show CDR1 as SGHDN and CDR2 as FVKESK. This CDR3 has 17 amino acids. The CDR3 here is CASSFTETTGAKNIQYF. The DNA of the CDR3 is TGTGCCAGCAGCTTCACCGAAACGACAGGGGCCAAAAACATTCAGTACTTC.

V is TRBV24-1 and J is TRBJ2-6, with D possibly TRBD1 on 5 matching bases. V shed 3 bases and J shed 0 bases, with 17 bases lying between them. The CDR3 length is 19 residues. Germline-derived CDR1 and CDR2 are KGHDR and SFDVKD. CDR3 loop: CATSDHRISTSSGANVLTF. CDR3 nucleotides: TGTGCCACCAGTGATCACAGGATTTCGACGAGCTCTGGGGCCAACGTCCTGACTTTC.

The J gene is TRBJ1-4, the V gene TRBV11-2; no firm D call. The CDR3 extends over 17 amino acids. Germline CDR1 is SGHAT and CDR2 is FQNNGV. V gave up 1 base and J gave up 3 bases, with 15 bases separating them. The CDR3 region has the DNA TGTGCCAGCAGCTTAGGAGGGAGTCCCTTTCCTAATGAAAAACTGTTTTTT. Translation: CASSLGGSPFPNEKLFF.

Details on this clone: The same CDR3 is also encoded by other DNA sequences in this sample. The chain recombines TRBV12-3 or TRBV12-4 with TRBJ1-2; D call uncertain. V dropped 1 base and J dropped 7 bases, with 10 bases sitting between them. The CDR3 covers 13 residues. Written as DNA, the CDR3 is TGTGCCAGCAGTTTAGATGGGAGAGGTGGCTACACCTTC. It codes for CASSLDGRGGYTF.

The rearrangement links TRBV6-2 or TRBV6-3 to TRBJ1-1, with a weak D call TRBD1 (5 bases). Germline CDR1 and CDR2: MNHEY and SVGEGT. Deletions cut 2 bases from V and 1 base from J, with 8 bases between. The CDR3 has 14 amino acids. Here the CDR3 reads CASSYRQGNTEAFF. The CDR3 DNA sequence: TGTGCCAGCAGTTACCGCCAGGGGAACACTGAAGCTTTCTTT.

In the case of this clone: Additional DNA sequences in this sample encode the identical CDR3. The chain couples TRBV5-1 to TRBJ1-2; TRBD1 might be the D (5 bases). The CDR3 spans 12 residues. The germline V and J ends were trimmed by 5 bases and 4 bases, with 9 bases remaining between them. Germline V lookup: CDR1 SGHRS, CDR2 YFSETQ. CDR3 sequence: CASSPDSYGYTF. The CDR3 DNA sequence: TGCGCCAGCAGTCCCGACAGCTATGGCTACACCTTC.

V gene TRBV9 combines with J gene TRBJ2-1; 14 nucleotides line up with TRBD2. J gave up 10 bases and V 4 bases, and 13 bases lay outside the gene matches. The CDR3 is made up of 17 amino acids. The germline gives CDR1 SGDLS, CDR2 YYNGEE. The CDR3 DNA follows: TGTGCCAGCAGCTCCACCTTGACTAGCGGGGGGGCCCGGGAGCAGTTCTTC. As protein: CASSSTLTSGGAREQFF. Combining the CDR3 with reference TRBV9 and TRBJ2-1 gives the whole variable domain DSGVTQTPKHLITATGQRVTLRCSPRSGDLSVYWYQQSLDQGLQFLIQYYNGEERAKGNILERFSAQQFPDLHSELNLSSLELGDSALYFCASSSTLTSGGAREQFFGPGTRLTVL.

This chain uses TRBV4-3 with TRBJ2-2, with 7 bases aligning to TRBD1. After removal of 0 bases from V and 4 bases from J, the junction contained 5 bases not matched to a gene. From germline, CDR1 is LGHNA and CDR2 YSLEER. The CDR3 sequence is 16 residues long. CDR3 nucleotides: TGCGCCAGCAGCCAAGATCTTACAGGGGCCACCGGGGAGCTGTTTTTT. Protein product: CASSQDLTGATGELFF.

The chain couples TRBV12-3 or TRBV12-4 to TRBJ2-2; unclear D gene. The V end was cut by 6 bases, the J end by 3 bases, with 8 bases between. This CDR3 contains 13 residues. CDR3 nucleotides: TGTGCCAGCAGCAAGCACCACACCGGGGAGCTGTTTTTT. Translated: CASSKHHTGELFF.

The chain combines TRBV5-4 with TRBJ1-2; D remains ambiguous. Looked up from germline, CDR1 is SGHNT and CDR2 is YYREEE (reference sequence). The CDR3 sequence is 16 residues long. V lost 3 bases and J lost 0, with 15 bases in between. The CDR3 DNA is TGTGCCAGCAGCTCGCAAAAGATAGCGGCTAACTATGGCTACACCTTC. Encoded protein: CASSSQKIAANYGYTF. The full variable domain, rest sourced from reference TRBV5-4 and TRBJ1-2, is ETGVTQSPTHLIKTRGQQVTLRCSSQSGHNTVSWYQQALGQGPQFIFQYYREEENGRGNFPPRFSGLQFPNYSSELNVNALELDDSALYLCASSSQKIAANYGYTFGSGTRLTVV.

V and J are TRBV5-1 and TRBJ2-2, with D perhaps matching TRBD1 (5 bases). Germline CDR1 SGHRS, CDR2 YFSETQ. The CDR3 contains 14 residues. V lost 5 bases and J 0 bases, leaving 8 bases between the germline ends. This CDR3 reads CASRQAANTGELFF. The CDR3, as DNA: TGCGCCAGCAGACAGGCCGCGAACACCGGGGAGCTGTTTTTT.

CDR3 DNA: TGTGCCAGCAGTTATGAGGCAGATACGCAGTATTTT. It yields the protein CASSYEADTQYF. The J gene is TRBJ2-3, the V gene TRBV6-2 or TRBV6-3; D remains ambiguous. Trimming removed 3 bases from V and 4 bases from J, with 5 bases in between. This CDR3 region has 12 residues. Germline V CDR1 and CDR2: MNHEY, SVGEGT.

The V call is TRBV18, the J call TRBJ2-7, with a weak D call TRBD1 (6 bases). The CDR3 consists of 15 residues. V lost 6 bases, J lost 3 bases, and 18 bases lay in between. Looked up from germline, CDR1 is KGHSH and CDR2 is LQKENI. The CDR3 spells CASSLRGQGNYEQYF. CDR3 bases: TGTGCCAGCTCTCTTAGGGGTCAGGGGAACTACGAGCAGTACTTC.

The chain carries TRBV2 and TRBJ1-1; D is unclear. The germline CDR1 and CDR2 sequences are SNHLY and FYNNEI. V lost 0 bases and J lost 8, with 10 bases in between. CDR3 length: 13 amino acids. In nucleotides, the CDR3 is TGTGCCAGCAGTGAAGCGAGAGATTTAGAAGCTTTCTTT. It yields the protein CASSEARDLEAFF.

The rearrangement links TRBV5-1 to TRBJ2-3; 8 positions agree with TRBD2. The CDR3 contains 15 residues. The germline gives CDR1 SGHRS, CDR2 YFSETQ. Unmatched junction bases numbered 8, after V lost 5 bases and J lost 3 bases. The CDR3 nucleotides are TGCGCCAGCAGTGACCGGGGGGGCCTAACAGATACGCAGTATTTT. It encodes CASSDRGGLTDTQYF.

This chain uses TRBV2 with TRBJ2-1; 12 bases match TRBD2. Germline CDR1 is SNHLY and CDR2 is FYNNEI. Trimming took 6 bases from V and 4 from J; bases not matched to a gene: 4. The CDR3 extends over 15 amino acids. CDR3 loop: CASRPTSGGYNEQFF. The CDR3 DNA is TGTGCCAGCAGGCCCACTAGCGGGGGGTACAATGAGCAGTTCTTC. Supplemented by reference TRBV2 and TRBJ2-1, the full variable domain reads EPEVTQTPSHQVTQMGQEVILRCVPISNHLYFYWYRQILGQKVEFLVSFYNNEISEKSEIFDDQFSVERPDGSNFTLKIRSTKLEDSAMYFCASRPTSGGYNEQFFGPGTRLTVL.

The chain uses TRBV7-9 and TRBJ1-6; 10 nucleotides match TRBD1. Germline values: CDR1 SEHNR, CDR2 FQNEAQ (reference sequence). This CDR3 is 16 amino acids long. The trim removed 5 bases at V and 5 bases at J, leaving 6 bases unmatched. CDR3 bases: TGTGCCAGCAGCCTGCTGGGACAGGGGCATAATTCACCCCTCCACTTT. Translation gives CASSLLGQGHNSPLHF.

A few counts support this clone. The CDR3 DNA follows: TGTGCCAGCACCGCCTCCACAGGGGCTGTAGGCACCGGGGAGCTGTTTTTT. This translates into CASTASTGAVGTGELFF. This sequence joins TRBV28 and TRBJ2-2; 7 bases line up with TRBD1. The CDR3 runs 17 residues. CDR1 MDHEN and CDR2 SYDVKM come from the germline V gene. Losses at the gene ends were 7 bases for V and 4 bases for J; bases not matched to a gene: 15. The full variable domain, with the rest looked up from reference TRBV28 and TRBJ2-2, is DVKVTQSSRYLVKRTGEKVFLECVQDMDHENMFWYRQDPGLGLRLIYFSYDVKMKEKGDIPEGYSVSREKKERFSLILESASTNQTSMYLCASTASTGAVGTGELFFGEGSRLTVL.

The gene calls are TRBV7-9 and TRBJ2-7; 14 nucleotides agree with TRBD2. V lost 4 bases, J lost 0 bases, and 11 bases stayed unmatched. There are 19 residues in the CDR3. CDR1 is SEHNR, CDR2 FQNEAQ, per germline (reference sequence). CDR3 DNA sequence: TGTGCCAGCAGCTCTGGCGGACTAGCGGGGGGTCTCTCCTCCTACGAGCAGTACTTC. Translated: CASSSGGLAGGLSSYEQYF.

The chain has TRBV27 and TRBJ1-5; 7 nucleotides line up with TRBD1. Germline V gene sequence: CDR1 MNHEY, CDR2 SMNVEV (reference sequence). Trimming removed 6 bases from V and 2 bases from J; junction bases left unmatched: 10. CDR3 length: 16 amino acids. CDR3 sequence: CASSFDRDLGNQPQHF. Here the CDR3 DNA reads TGTGCCAGCAGCTTCGACAGGGATCTGGGCAATCAGCCCCAGCATTTT.

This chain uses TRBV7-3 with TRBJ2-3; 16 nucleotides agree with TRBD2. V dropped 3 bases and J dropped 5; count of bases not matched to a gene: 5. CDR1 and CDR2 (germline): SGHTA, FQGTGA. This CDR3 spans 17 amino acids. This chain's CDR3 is CASSLGLAGGHRDTQYF. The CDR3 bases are TGTGCCAGCAGCTTGGGACTAGCGGGGGGGCATAGAGATACGCAGTATTTT.

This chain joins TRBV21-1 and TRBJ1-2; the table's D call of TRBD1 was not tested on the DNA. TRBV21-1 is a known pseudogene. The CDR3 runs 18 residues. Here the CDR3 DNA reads TGTGCCAGCAGCAATGACGTTTTAGGGACAGGCCCCCTTTATGGCTACACCTTC. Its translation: CASSNDVLGTGPLYGYTF.

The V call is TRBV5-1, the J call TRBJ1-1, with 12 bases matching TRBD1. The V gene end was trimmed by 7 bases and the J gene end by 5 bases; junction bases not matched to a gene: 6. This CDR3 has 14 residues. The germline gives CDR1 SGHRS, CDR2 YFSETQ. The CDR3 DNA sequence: TGCGCCAGCTCCGGGACAGGGGGCTCGACTGAAGCTTTCTTT. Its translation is CASSGTGGSTEAFF. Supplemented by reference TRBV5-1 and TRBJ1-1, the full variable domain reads KAGVTQTPRYLIKTRGQQVTLSCSPISGHRSVSWYQQTPGQGLQFLFEYFSETQRNKGNFPGRFSGRQFSNSRSEMNVSTLELGDSALYLCASSGTGGSTEAFFGQGTRLTVV.

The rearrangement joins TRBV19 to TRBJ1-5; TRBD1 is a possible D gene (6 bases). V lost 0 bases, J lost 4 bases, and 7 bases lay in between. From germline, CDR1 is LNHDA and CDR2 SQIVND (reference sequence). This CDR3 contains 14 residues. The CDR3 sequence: CASSIERGNQPQHF. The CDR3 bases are TGTGCCAGTAGTATAGAAAGGGGGAATCAGCCCCAGCATTTT.

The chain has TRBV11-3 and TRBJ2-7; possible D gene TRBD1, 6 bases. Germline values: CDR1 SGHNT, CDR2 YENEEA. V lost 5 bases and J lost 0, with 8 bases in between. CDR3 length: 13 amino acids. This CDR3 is CASSRDTSYEQYF. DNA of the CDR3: TGTGCCAGCAGCCGGGACACCTCCTACGAGCAGTACTTC.

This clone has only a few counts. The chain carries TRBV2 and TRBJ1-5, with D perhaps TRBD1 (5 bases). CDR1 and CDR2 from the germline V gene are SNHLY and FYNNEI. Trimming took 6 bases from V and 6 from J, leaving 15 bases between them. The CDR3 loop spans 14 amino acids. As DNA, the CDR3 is TGTGCCAGCAGGGGACGGGGGACGGGTCAGCCCCAGCATTTT. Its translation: CASRGRGTGQPQHF. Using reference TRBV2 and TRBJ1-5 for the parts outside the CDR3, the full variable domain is EPEVTQTPSHQVTQMGQEVILRCVPISNHLYFYWYRQILGQKVEFLVSFYNNEISEKSEIFDDQFSVERPDGSNFTLKIRSTKLEDSAMYFCASRGRGTGQPQHFGDGTRLSIL.

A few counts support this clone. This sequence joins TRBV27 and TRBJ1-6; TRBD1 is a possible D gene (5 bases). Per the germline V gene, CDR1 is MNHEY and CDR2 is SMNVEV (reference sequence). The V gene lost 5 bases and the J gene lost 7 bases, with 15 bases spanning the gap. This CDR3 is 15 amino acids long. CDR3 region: CASSAPRQGNSPLHF. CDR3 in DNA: TGTGCCAGCAGTGCCCCTAGGCAGGGAAATTCACCCCTCCACTTT.

For the CDR3, the DNA is TGTGCCAGCAGCTTGGGAGCCGATTCAACAGATACGCAGTATTTT. As protein: CASSLGADSTDTQYF. V gene TRBV5-5 combines with J gene TRBJ2-3; D not resolved. Germline lookup yields CDR1 SGHKS and CDR2 YYEKEE (reference sequence). The CDR3 spans 15 residues. Trimming shortened V by 0 bases and J by 3 bases, and 11 bases separated the two germline ends.

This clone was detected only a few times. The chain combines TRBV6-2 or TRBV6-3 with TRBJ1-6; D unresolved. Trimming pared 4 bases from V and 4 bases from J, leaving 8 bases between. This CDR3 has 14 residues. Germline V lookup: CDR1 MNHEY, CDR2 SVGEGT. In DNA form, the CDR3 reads TGTGCCAGCAGTTTGAACAGATATAATTCACCCCTCCACTTT. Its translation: CASSLNRYNSPLHF.

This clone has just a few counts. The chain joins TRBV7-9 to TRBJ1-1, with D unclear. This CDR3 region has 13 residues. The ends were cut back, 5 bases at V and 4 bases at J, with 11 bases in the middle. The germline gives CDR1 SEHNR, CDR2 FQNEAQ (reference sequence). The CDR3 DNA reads TGTGCCAGCAGCCAGGAGGGAAGCACTGAAGCTTTCTTT. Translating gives CASSQEGSTEAFF.

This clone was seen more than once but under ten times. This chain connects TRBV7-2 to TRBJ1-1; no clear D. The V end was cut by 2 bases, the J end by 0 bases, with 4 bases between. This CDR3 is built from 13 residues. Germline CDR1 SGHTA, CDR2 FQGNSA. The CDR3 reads CASSLLMNTEAFF. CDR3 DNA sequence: TGTGCCAGCAGCTTACTTATGAACACTGAAGCTTTCTTT.